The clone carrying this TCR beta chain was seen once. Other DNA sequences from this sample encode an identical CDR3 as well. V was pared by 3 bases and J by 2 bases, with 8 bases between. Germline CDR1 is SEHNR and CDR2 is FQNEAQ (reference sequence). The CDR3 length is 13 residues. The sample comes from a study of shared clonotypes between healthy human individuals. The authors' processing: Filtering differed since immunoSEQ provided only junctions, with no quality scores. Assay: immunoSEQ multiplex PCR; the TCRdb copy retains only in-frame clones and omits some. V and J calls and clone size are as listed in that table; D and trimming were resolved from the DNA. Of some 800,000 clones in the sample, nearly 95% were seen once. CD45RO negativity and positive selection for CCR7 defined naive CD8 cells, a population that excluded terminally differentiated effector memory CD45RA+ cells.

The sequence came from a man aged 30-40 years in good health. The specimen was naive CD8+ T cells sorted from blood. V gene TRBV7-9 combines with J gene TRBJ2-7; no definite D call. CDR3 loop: CASSFPGTYEQYF. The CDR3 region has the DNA TGTGCCAGCAGCTTCCCAGGAACCTACGAGCAGTACTTC.